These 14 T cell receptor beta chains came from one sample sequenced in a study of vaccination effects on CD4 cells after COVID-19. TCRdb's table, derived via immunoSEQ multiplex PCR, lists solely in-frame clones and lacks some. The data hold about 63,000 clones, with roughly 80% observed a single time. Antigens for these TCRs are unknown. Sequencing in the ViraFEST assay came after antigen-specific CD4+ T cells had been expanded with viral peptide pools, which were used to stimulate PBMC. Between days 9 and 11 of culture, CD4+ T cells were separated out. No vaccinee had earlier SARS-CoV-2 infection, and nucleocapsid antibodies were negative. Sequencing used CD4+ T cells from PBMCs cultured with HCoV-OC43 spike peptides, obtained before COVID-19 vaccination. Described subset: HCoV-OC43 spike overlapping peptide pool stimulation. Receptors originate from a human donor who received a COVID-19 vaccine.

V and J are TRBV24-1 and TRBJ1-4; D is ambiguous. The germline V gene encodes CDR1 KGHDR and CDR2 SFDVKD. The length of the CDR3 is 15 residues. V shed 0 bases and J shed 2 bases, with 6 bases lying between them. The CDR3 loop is CATSDLTETNEKLFF. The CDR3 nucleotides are TGTGCCACCAGTGATTTGACAGAGACTAATGAAAAACTGTTTTTT.

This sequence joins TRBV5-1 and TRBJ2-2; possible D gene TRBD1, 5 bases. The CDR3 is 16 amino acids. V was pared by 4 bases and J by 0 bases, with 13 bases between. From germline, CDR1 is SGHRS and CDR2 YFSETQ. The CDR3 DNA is TGCGCCAGCAGCCTTTCGACAGTCTCGAACACCGGGGAGCTGTTTTTT. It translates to CASSLSTVSNTGELFF.

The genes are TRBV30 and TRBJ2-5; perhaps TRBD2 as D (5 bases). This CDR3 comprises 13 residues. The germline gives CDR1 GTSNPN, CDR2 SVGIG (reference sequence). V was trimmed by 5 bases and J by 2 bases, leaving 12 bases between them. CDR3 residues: CAWSRVRQETQYF. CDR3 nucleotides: TGTGCCTGGTCGCGGGTACGGCAAGAGACCCAGTACTTC.

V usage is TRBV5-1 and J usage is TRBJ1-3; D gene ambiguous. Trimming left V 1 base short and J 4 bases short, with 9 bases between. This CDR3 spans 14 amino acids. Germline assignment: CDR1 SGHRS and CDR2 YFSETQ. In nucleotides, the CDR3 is TGCGCCAGCAGCTTGCCCGGACTCGGAAACACCATATATTTT. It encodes CASSLPGLGNTIYF.

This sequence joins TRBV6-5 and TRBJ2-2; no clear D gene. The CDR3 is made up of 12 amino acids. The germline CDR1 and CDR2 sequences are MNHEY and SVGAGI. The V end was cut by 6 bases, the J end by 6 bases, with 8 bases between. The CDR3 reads CASRKDPGELFF. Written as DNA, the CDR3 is TGTGCCAGCAGAAAAGACCCCGGGGAGCTGTTTTTT.

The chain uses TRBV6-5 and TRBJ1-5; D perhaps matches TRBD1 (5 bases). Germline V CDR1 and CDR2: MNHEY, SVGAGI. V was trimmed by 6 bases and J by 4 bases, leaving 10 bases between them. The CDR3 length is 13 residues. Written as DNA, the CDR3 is TGTGCCAGCAGCCGGGACTGGAATCAGCCCCAGCATTTT. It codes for CASSRDWNQPQHF.

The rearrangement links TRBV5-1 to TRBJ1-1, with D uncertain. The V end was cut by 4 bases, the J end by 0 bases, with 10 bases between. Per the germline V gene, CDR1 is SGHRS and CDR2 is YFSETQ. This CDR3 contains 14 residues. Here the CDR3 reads CASSEISMNTEAFF. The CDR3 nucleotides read TGCGCCAGCAGCGAAATTTCGATGAACACTGAAGCTTTCTTT.

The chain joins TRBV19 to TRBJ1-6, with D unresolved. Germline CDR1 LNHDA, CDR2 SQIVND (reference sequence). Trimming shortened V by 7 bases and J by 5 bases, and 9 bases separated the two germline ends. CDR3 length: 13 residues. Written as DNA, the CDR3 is TGTGCCAGTAATATGGGAGATAATTCACCCCTCCACTTT. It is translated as CASNMGDNSPLHF.

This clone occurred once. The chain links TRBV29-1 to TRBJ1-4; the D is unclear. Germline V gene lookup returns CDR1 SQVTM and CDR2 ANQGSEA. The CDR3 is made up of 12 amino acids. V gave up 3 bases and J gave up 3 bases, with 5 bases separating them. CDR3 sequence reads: CSVEAANEKLFF. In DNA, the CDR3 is TGCAGCGTTGAGGCAGCTAATGAAAAACTGTTTTTT.

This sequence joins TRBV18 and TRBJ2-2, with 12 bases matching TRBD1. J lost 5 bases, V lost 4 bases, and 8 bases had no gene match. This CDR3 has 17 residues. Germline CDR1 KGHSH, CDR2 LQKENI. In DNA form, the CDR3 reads TGTGCCAGCTCACTACCACGGGGACAGGGGGCAACCGGGGAGCTGTTTTTT. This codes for CASSLPRGQGATGELFF.

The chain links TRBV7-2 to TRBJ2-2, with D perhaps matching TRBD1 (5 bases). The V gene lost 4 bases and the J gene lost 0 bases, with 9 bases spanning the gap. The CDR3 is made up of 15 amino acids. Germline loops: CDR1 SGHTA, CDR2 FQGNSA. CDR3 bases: TGTGCCAGCAGCTCGCAGGGATCGAACACCGGGGAGCTGTTTTTT. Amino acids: CASSSQGSNTGELFF.

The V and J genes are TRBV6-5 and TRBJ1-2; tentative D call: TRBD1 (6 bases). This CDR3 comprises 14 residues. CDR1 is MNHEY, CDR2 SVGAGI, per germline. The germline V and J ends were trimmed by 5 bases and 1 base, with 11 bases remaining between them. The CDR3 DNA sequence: TGTGCCAGCAGTAGACAGGCGTTTAACTATGGCTACACCTTC. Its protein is CASSRQAFNYGYTF.

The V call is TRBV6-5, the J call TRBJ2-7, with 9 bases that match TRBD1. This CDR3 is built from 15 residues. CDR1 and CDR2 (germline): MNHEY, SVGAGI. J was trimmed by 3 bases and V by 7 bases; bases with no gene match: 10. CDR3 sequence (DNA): TGTGCCAGCACCGGACAGGGGTCGAGGGGCTACGAGCAGTACGTC. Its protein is CASTGQGSRGYEQYV.

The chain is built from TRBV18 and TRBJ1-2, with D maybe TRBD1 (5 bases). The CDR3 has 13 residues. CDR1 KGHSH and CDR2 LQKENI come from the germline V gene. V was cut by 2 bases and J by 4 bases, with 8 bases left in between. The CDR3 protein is CASSPTGPYGYTF. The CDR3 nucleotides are TGTGCCAGCTCACCAACAGGACCCTATGGCTACACCTTC.